This TCR beta chain was sequenced in a study of T-cell memory formation after mild COVID-19. Turning to the study itself: The study found TCR clusters largely donor specific. Study-level results: Researchers found some responding clones in pre-infection memory, a sign that cross-reactive memory joined. Later expanders leaned CD4+, whereas day 15 to 85 contracting clones were balanced CD4/CD8.

TCRdb used MiXCR to reprocess the 5' RACE reads, holding one entry per CDR3 protein. The sample records nearly 200,000 distinct CDR3 sequences, about 16% being singletons. The V and J ends lost 1 base and 4 bases respectively, with 9 bases between them. From germline, CDR1 is KGHDR and CDR2 SFDVKD. The CDR3 has 15 residues. As concerns this clonotype: Its antigen remains unidentified.

Specimen: PBMCs or a T cell subset sorted from them (not recorded which). The sequence derives from an adult woman who had mild COVID-19 (a few samples of this study predate the infection). Cell type and time point are not known. The J gene is TRBJ2-2, the V gene TRBV24-1; TRBD1 or TRBD2 may be the D gene (5 bases each). This CDR3 reads CATSDFSGGTGELFF. The CDR3 coding sequence is TGTGCCACCAGTGATTTCTCTGGGGGCACCGGGGAGCTGTTTTTT.